A single TCR beta chain is shown here with its context. Its antigen remains unknown. Scientists amplified the TCR beta CDR3 regions from RNA transcripts. First-round RT-PCR with HTBI primers preceded a second-round multiplex PCR. TCRdb reanalysed the multiplex PCR reads using MiXCR and keeps one entry per CDR3 protein. This table holds roughly 220,000 distinct CDR3 sequences, 45% found once. Patients were left out if they had other autoimmune diseases, uncontrolled infections, pregnancy or lactation. The CDR3 sequence is 17 residues long. Germline V gene sequence: CDR1 LNHNV, CDR2 YYDKDF (reference sequence). Between the trimmed V and J ends, which lost 0 bases and 4 bases, there was a span of 16 bases. The data were obtained in a study of Graves' ophthalmopathy and Graves' hyperthyroidism. Study details: Sampling took place at initial diagnosis, with peripheral blood obtained before any treatment. Notes on the study in general: Ophthalmopathy progression was predicted with about 71% sensitivity and roughly 79% specificity. Also, most clonotypes expanded in the thyroid above 0.001 frequency appeared in blood.

The J gene is TRBJ1-5, the V gene TRBV15; D is perhaps TRBD1 (6 bases). This TCR was recovered from an adult man with Graves' ophthalmopathy. The sample taken for sequencing was peripheral blood. The CDR3 loop is CATSRDRRTVENQPQHF. CDR3 nucleotides: TGTGCCACCAGCAGAGATCGCCGGACAGTTGAAAATCAGCCCCAGCATTTT.